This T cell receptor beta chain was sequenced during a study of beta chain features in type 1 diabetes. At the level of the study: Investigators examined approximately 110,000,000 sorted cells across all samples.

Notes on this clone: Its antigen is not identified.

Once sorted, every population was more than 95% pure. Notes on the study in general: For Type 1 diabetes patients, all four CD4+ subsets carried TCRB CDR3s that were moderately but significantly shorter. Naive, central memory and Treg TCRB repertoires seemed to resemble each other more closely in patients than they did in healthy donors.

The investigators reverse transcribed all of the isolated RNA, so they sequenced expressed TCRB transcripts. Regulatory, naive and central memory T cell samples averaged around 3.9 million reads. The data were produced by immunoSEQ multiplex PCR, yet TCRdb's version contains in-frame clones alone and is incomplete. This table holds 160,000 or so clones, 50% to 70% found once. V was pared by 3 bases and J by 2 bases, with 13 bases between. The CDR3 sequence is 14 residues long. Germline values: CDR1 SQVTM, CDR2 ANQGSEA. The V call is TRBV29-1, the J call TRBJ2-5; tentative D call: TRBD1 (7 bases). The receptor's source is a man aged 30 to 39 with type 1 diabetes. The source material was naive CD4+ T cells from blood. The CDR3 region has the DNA TGCAGCGTTGATGGGGGGACAGCACAAGAGACCCAGTACTTC. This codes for CSVDGGTAQETQYF. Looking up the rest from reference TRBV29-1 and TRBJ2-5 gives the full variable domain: SAVISQKPSRDICQRGTSLTIQCQVDSQVTMMFWYRQQPGQSLTLIATANQGSEATYESGFVIDKFPISRPNLTFSTLTVSNMSPEDSSIYLCSVDGGTAQETQYFGPGTRLLVL.